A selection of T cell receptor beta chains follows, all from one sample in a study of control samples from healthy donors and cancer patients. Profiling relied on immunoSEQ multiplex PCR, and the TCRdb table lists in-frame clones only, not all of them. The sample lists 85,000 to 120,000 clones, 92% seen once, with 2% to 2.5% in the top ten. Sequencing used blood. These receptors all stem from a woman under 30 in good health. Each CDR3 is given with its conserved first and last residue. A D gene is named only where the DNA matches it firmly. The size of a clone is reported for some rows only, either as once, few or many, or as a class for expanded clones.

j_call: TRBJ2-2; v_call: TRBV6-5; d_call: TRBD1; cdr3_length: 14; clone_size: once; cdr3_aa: CASSTIQGSGELFF; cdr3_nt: TGTGCCAGCAGCACGATACAGGGGTCCGGGGAGCTGTTTTTT
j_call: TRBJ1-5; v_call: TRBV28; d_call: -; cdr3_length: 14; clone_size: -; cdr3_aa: CASSLSGFGQPQHF; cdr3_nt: TGTGCCAGCAGTTTATCAGGGTTTGGGCAGCCCCAGCATTTT
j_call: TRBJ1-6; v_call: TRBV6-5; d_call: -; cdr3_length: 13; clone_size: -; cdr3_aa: CASRGPWDSPLHF; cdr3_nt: TGTGCCAGCAGAGGGCCATGGGACTCACCCCTCCACTTT
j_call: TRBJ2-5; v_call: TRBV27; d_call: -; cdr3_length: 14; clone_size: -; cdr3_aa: CASSLYGPQETQYF; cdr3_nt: TGTGCCAGCAGTTTATATGGACCTCAAGAGACCCAGTACTTC
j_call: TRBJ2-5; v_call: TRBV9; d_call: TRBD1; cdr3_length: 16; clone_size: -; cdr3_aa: CASSVDEGANAETQYF; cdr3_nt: TGTGCCAGCAGCGTAGATGAGGGGGCGAATGCGGAGACCCAGTACTTC
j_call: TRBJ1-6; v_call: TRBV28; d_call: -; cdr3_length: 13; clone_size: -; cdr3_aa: CASRRAGDSPLHF; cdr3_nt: TGTGCCAGCAGAAGGGCGGGGGATTCACCCCTCCACTTT
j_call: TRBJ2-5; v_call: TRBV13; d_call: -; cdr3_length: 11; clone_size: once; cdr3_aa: CALRERETQYF; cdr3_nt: TGTGCCCTCAGAGAACGGGAGACCCAGTACTTC
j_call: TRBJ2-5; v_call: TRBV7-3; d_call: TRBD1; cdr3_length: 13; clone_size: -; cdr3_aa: CASSPGGRETQYF; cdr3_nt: TGTGCCAGCAGCCCAGGGGGCCGAGAGACCCAGTACTTC
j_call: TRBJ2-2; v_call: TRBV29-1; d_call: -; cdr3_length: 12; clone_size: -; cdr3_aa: CSVTENTGELFF; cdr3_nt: TGCAGCGTGACAGAAAACACCGGGGAGCTGTTTTTT
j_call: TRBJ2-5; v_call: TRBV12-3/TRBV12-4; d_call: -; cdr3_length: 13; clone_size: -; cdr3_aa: CASRTSGGETQYF; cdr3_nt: TGTGCCAGCAGAACCTCCGGGGGAGAGACCCAGTACTTC
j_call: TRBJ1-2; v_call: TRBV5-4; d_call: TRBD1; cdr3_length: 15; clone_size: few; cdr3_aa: CASSRGQGTNYGYTF; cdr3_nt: TGTGCCAGCAGCCGGGGACAGGGAACTAACTATGGCTACACCTTC
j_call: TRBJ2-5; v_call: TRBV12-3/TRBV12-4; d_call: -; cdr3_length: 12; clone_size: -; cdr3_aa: CASSLEVETQYF; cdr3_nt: TGTGCCAGCAGTTTAGAGGTAGAGACCCAGTACTTC
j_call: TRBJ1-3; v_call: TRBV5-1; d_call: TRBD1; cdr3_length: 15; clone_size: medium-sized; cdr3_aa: CASTSRTGSGNTIYF; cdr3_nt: TGCGCCAGCACCTCTCGGACAGGATCTGGAAACACCATATATTTT
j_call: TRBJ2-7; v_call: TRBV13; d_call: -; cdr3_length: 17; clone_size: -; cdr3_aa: CASSLRIDRRGSYEQYF; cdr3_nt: TGTGCCAGCAGCCTCCGGATCGACAGACGGGGCTCCTACGAGCAGTACTTC
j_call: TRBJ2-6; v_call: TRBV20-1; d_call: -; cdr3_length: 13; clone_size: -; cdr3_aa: CSASQVDVGVLTF; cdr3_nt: TGCAGTGCTAGTCAGGTGGATGTTGGCGTCCTGACTTTC
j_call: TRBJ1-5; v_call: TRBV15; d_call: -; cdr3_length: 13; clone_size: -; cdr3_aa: CATSRNKDQPQHF; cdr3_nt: TGTGCCACCAGCAGAAACAAAGATCAGCCCCAGCATTTT
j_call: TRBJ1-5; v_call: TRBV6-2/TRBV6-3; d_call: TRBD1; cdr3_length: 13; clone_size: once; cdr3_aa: CASSYDRVQPQHF; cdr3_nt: TGTGCCAGCAGTTACGACAGGGTTCAGCCCCAGCATTTT
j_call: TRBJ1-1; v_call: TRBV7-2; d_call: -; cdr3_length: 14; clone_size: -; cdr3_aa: CASSLGKVNTEAFF; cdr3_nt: TGTGCCAGCAGCCTTGGGAAGGTGAACACTGAAGCTTTCTTT
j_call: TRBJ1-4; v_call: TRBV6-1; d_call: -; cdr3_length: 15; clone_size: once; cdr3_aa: CASSESHSPDEKLFF; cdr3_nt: TGTGCCAGCAGTGAAAGCCACAGTCCGGATGAAAAACTGTTTTTT
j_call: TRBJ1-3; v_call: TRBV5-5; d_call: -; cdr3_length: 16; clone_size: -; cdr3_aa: CASSLYDSHSGNTIYF; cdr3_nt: TGTGCCAGCAGCTTGTATGACAGTCACTCTGGAAACACCATATATTTT
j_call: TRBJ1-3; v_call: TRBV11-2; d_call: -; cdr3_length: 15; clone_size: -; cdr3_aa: CASSLGTLRRNTIYF; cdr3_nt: TGTGCCAGCAGCCTAGGGACATTGAGGAGAAACACCATATATTTT
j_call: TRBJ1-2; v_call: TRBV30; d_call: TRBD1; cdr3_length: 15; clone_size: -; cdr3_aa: CAWNRDRDGIYGYTF; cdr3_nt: TGTGCCTGGAACAGGGACAGGGATGGAATCTATGGCTACACCTTC
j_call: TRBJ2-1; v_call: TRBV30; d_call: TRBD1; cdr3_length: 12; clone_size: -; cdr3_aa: CAWGQGPYEQFF; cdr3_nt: TGTGCCTGGGGACAGGGTCCCTATGAGCAGTTCTTC
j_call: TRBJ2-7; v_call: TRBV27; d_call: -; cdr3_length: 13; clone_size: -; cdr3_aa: CASSLGGGGEQYF; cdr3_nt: TGTGCCAGCAGCCTTGGGGGTGGTGGCGAGCAGTACTTC
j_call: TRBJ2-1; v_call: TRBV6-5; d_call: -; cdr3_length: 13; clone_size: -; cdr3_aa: CASSSSEYNEQFF; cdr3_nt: TGTGCCAGCAGTTCCAGCGAGTACAATGAGCAGTTCTTC
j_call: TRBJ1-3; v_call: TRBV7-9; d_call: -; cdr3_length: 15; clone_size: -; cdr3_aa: CASTDFYRAGNTIYF; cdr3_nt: TGTGCCAGCACCGACTTTTACAGGGCTGGAAACACCATATATTTT
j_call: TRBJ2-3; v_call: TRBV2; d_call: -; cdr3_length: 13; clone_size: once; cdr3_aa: CASSGVHTDTQYF; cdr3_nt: TGTGCCAGCTCCGGCGTACACACAGATACGCAGTATTTT
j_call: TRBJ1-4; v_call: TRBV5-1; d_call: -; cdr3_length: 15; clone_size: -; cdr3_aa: CASSLDGATNEKLFF; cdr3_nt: TGCGCCAGCAGCTTGGACGGTGCAACTAATGAAAAACTGTTTTTT
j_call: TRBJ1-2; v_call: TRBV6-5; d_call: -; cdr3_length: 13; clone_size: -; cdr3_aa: CASTNRNGNGYTF; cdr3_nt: TGTGCCAGCACCAACCGGAACGGAAATGGCTACACCTTC
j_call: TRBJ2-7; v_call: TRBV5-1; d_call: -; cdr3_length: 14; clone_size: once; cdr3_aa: CASSLTAAAYEQYF; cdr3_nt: TGCGCCAGCAGCTTGACAGCGGCCGCCTACGAGCAGTACTTC
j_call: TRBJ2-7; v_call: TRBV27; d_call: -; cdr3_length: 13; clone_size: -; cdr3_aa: CASSWGPTYEQYF; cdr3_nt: TGTGCCAGCAGTTGGGGACCTACCTACGAGCAGTACTTC
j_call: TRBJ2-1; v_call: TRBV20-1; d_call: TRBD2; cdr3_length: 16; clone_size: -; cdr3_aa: CSASYKGLALYNEQFF; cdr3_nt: TGCAGTGCTAGTTATAAGGGACTAGCGTTATACAATGAGCAGTTCTTC
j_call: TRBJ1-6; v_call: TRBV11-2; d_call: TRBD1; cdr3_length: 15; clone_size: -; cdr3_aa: CASSWRGQGNSPLHF; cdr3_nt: TGTGCCAGCAGCTGGAGGGGACAGGGTAATTCACCCCTCCACTTT
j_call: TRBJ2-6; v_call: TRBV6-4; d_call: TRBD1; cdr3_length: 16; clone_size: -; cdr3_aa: CASSMTGSSGANVLTF; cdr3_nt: TGTGCCAGCAGTATGACAGGGTCCTCTGGGGCCAACGTCCTGACTTTC
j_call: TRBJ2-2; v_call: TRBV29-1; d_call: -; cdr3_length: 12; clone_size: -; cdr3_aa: CSVIGLAGELFF; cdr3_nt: TGCAGCGTTATTGGACTTGCCGGGGAGCTGTTTTTT
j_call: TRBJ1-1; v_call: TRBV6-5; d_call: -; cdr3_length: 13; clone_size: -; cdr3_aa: CASNQGLRTEAFF; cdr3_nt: TGTGCCAGCAACCAGGGGCTTAGGACTGAAGCTTTCTTT
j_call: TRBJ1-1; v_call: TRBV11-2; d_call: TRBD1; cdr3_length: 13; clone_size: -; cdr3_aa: CASSPTGRAEAFF; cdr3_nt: TGTGCCAGCAGCCCGACAGGGCGCGCTGAAGCTTTCTTT